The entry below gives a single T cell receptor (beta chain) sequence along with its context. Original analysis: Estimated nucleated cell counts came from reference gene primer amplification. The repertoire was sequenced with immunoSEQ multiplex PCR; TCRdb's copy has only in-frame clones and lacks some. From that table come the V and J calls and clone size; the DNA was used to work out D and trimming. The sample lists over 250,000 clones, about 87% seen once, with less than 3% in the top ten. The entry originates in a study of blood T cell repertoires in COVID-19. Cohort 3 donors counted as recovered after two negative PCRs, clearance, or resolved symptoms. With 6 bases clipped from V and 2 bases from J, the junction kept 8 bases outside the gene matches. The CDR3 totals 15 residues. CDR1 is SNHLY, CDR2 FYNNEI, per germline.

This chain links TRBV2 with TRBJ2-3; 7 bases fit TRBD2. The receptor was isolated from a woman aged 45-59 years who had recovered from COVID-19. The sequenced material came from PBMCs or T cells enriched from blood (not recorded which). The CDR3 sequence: CASSELASPTDTQYF. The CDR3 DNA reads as TGTGCCAGCAGCGAACTAGCGAGCCCCACAGATACGCAGTATTTT.